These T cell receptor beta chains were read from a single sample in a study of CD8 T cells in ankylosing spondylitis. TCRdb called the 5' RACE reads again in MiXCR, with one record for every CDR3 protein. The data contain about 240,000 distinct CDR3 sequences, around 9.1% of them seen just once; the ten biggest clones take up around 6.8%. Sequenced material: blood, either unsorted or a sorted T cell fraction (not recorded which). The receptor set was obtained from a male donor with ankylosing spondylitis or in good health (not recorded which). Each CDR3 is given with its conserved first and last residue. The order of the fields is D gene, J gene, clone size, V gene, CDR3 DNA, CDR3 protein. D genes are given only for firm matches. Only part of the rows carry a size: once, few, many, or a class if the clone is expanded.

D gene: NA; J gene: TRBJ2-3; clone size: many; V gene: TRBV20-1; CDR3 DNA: TGCAGTGCTAGAGGACCGGACAGCACAGATACGCAGTATTTT; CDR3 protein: CSARGPDSTDTQYF
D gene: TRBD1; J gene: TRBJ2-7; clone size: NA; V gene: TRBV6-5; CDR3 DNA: TGTGCCAGCAGTTACTCCAGGAGACAGGGCCTCTACGAGCAGTACTTC; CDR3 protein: CASSYSRRQGLYEQYF
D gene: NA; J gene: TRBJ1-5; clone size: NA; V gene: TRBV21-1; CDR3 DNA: TGTGCCATCAGCCCCGGGGATAGCAATCAGCCCCAGCATTTT; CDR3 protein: CAISPGDSNQPQHF
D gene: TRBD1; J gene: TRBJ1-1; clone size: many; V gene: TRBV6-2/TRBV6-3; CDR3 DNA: TGTGCCAGCAGGGGGACAGGGGGGAACACTGAAGCTTTCTTT; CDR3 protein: CASRGTGGNTEAFF
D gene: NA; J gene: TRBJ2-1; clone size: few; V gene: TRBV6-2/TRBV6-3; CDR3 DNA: TGTGCCAGCAGTTACTCGCACAGGGGAGGTCTAAATGAGCAGTTCTTC; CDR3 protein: CASSYSHRGGLNEQFF
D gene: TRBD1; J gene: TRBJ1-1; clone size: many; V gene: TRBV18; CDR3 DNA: TGTGCCAGCTCACCGGTGACAGGGGGGACCACTGAAGCTTTCTTT; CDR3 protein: CASSPVTGGTTEAFF
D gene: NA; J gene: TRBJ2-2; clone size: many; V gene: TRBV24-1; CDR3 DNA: TGTGCCACCAGTGATTTGGGGCTAGATGGGGGTTCGGAGTCCGGGGAGCTGTTTTTT; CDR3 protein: CATSDLGLDGGSESGELFF
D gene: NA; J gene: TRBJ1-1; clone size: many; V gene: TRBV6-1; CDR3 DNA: TGTGCCAGCAGATTCGGTCCTTTATGGGGCACTGAAGCTTTCTTT; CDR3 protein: CASRFGPLWGTEAFF
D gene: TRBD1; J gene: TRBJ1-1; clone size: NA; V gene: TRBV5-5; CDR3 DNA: TGTGCCAGCAGCGCACGGACAGGTCCTATTGAAGCTTTCTTT; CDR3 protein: CASSARTGPIEAFF
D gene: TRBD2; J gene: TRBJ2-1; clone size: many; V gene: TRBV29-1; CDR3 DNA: TGCAGCGTTCGGACTAGCGGGGGTTACAATGAGCAGTTCTTC; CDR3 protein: CSVRTSGGYNEQFF
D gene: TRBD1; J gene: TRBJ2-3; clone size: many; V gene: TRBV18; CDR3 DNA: TGTGCCAGCTCACCGGGACAGGCTTCGGATACGCAGTATTTT; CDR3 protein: CASSPGQASDTQYF
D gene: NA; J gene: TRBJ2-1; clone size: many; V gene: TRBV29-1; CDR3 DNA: TGCAGCGCCCGGGACGGCGGAGGGAATGAGCAGTTCTTC; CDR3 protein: CSARDGGGNEQFF
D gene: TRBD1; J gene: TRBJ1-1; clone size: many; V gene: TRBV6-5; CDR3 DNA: TGTGCCAGCAGCCGGGCGGGACAGGAAGCTTTCTTT; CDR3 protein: CASSRAGQEAFF
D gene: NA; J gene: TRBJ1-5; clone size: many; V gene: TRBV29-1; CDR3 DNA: TGCAGCGTTCGGGCGGATAGCAATCAGCCCCAGCATTTT; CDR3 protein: CSVRADSNQPQHF
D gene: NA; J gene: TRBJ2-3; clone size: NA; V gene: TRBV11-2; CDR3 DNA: TGTGCCAGCAGCCGTTTGACAGTGTCAGATACGCAGTATTTT; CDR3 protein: CASSRLTVSDTQYF
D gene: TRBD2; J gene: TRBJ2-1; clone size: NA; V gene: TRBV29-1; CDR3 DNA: TGCAGCGTTGTGGCAGCGGGAGAGGTAGTCCCCTACAATGAGCAGTTCTTC; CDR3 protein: CSVVAAGEVVPYNEQFF
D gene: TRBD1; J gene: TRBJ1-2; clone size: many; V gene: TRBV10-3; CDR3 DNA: TGTGCCATCACCCCGACAGGGGGCAACTATGGCTACACCTTC; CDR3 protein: CAITPTGGNYGYTF
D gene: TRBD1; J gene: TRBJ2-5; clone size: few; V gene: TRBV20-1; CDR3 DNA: TGCAGTGCTACCCGGACAGGGGAGTACCAAGAGACCCAGTACTTC; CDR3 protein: CSATRTGEYQETQYF
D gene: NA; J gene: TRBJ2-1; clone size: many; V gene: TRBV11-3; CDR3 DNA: TGTGCCAGCAGCCTTAGGTCCTCTGGCGGTCATGAGCAGTTCTTC; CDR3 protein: CASSLRSSGGHEQFF
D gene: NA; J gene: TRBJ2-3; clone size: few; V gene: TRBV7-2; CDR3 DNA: TGTGCCAGCAGCTCAGCTTCGCGGGCCGGGTGGGGGGTTAGCACAGATACGCAGTATTTT; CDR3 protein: CASSSASRAGWGVSTDTQYF
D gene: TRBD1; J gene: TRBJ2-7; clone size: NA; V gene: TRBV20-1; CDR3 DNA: TGCAGTGCTAAGGGGACAGGGGTCCTCGAGCAGTACTTC; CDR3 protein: CSAKGTGVLEQYF
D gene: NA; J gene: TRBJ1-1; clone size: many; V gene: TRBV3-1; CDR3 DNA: TGTGCCAGCAGCCAAATAGGGGCCACTGAAGCTTTCTTT; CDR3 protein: CASSQIGATEAFF
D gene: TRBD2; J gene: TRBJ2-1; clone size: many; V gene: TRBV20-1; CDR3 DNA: TGCAGTGCTAGAGGACGGGCTAGCGGGAACTACAATGAGCAGTTCTTC; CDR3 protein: CSARGRASGNYNEQFF
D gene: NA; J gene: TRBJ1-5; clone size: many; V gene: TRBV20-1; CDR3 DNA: TGCAGTGCAACCGGACAGATTAGCAATCAGCCCCAGCATTTT; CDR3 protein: CSATGQISNQPQHF
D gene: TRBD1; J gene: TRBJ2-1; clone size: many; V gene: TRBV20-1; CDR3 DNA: TGCAGTGCTAGGGGACAGACCAATCGGCAGTTCTTC; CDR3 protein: CSARGQTNRQFF
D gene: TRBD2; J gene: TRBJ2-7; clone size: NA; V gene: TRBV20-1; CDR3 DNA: TGCAGTGCTAGAGGGCTTGGTACTAGCGGGACCGTAGGTCACGAGCAGTACTTC; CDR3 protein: CSARGLGTSGTVGHEQYF
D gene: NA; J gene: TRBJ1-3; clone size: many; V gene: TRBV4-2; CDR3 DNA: TGTGCCAGCAGCCAAGACAGATTCTCTGGAAACACCATATATTTT; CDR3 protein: CASSQDRFSGNTIYF
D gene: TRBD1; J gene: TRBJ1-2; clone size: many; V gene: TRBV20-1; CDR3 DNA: TGCAGTGCTAGAGAAGGGGGCAGGGACGTTAACTATGGCTACACCTTC; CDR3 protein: CSAREGGRDVNYGYTF
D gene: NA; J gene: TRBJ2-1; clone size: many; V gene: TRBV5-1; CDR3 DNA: TGCGCCAGCAGCCTCACCGGGGCTTACAATGAGCAGTTCTTC; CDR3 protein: CASSLTGAYNEQFF
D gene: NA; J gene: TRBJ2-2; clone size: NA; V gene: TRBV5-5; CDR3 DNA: TGTGCCAGCAGCCTTACGATGGGGGACAACACCGGGGAGCTGTTTTTT; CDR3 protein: CASSLTMGDNTGELFF
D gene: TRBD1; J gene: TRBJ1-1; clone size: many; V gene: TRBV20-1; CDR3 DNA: TGCAGTGCTAGAGGCCCGACAGGGTTAGATACTGAAGCTTTCTTT; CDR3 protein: CSARGPTGLDTEAFF
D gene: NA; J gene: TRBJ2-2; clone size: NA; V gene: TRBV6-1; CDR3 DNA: TGTGCCAGCAGCCCAAGGGGCCTAACAAGCGGGGAGCTGTTTTTT; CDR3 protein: CASSPRGLTSGELFF
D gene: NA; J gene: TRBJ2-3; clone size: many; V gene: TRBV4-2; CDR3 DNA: TGTGCCAGCAGCCAAGAGCATGGAGGATCGACGCAGTATTTT; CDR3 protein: CASSQEHGGSTQYF
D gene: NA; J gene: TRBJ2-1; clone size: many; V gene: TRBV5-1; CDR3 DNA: TGCGCCAGCAGGTCGGAGGGGAGCTCCTACAATGAGCAGTTCTTC; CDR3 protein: CASRSEGSSYNEQFF
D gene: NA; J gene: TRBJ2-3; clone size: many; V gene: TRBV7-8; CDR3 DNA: TGTGCCAGCAGCTCGACGGAATCTGGGGGTGATACGCAGTATTTT; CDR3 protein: CASSSTESGGDTQYF
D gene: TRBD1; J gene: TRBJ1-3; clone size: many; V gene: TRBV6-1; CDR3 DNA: TGTGCCAGCAGACAAACAGGGGCTCGGGACACCATATATTTT; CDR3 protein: CASRQTGARDTIYF
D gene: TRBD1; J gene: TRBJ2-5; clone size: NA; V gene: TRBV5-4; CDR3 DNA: TGTGCCAGCAGCTGGCGACAGGGCATTGGAGAGACCCAGTACTTC; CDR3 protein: CASSWRQGIGETQYF
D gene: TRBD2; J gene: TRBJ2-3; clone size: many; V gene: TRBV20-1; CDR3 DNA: TGCAGTGCTAGAGGCGGGGGGCCCTCAGGCACGCAGTATTTT; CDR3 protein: CSARGGGPSGTQYF
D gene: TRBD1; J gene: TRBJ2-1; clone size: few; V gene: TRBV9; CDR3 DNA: TGTGCCAGCAGCGTAGACGGGACAGGGAATGAGCAGTTCTTC; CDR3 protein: CASSVDGTGNEQFF
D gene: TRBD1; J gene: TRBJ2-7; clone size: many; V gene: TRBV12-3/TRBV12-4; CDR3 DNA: TGTGCCAGCGGGCCCCAGGGGGCGGGCGAGCAGTACTTC; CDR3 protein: CASGPQGAGEQYF
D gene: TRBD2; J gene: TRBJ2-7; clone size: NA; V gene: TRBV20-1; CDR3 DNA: TGCAGTGCTAGTAGACTAGCGGGCCCCTCCTACGAGCAGTACTTC; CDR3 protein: CSASRLAGPSYEQYF
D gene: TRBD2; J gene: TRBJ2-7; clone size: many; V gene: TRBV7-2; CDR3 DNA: TGTGCCAGCAGCTTAGGGACTAGCGACGAGCAGTACTTC; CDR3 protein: CASSLGTSDEQYF
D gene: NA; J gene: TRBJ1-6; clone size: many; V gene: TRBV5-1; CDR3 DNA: TGCGCCAGCAGCGGGGTGCCCTATAATTCACCCCTCCACTTT; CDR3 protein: CASSGVPYNSPLHF
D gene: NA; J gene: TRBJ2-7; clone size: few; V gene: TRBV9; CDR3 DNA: TGTGCCAGCAGCGTAGCAGGCAGACCTACCGACGAGCAGTACTTC; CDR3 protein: CASSVAGRPTDEQYF
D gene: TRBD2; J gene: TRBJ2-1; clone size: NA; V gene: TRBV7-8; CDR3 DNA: TGTGCCAGCAGCTTAGTGGGGACTAGCGGGAAAGAGCAGTTCTTC; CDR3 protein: CASSLVGTSGKEQFF
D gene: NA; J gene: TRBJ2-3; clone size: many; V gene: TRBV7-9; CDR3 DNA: TGTGCCAGCAGCCCCAAGGGAGCCGAGACGCAGTATTTT; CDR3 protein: CASSPKGAETQYF
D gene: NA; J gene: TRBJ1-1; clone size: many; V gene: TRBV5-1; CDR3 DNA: TGCGCCAGCAGCTTAGAAGGACCGGGGAGGAACACTGAAGCTTTCTTT; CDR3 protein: CASSLEGPGRNTEAFF
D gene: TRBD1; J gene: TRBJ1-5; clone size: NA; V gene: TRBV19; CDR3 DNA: TGTGCCACCTCCCAGGGGGGGGTGAGTCAGCCCCAGCATTTT; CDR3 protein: CATSQGGVSQPQHF
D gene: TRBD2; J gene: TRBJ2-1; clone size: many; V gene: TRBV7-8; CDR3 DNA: TGTGCCAGCAGCCTGGGACTAGCGGGAGCGGAGGAGCAGTTCTTC; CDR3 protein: CASSLGLAGAEEQFF
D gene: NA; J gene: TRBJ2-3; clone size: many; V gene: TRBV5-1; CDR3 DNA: TGCGCCAGCAGCTTGACATGGTCCTCGAAGTATTTT; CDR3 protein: CASSLTWSSKYF